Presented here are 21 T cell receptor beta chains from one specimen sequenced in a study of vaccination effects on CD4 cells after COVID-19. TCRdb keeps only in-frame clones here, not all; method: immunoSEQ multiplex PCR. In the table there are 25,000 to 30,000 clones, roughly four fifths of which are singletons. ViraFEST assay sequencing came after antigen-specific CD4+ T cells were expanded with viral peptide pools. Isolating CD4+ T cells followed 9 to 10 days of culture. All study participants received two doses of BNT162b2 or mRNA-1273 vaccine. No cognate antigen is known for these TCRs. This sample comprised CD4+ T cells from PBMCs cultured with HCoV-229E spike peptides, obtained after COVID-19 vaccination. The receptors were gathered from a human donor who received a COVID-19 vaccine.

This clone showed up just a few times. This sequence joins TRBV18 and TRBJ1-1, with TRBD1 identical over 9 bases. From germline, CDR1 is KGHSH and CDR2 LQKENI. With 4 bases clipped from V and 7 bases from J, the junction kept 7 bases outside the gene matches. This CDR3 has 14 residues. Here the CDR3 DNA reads TGTGCCAGCTCACTCGCTCCGGGACAGGGTGAAGCTTTCTTT. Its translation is CASSLAPGQGEAFF.

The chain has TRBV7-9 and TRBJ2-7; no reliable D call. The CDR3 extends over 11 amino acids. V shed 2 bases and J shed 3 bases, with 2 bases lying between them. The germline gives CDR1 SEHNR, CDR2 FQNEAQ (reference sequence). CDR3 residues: CASSLSYEQYF. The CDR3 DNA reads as TGTGCCAGCAGCTTAAGCTACGAGCAGTACTTC.

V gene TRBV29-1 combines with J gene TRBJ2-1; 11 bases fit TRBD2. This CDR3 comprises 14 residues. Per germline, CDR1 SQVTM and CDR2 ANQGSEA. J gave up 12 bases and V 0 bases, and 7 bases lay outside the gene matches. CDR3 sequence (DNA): TGCAGCGTTGAAGAAGTAGCGGGGGGGCCTCCGCAGTTCTTC. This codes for CSVEEVAGGPPQFF.

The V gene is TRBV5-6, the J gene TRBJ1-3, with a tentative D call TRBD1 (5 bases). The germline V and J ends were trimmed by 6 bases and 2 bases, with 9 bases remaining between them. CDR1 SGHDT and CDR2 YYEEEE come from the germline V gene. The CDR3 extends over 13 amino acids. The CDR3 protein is CASIGGAGNTIYF. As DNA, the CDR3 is TGTGCCAGCATAGGAGGGGCTGGAAACACCATATATTTT.

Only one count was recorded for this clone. The CDR3 region is CASSTRDRGYTF. The CDR3 bases are TGTGCCAGCAGTACTCGGGACAGGGGCTACACCTTC. The chain combines TRBV6-6 with TRBJ1-2, with 8 nucleotides matching TRBD1. The V segment lost 5 bases and the J segment 8 bases; nucleotides outside the gene matches: 4. Germline values: CDR1 MNHNY, CDR2 SVGAGI (reference sequence). The CDR3 has 12 residues.

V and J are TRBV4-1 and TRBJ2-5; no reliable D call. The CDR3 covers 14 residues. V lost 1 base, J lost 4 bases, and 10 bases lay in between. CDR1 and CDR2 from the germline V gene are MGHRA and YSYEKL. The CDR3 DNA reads TGCGCCAGCAGCCAAGTTGCTGTGGGAGAGACCCAGTACTTC. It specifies CASSQVAVGETQYF.

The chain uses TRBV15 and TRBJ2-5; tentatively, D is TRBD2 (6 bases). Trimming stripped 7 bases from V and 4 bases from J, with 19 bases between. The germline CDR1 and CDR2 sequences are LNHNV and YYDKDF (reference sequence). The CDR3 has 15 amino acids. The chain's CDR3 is CATKARFGGLETQYF. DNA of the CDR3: TGTGCCACCAAGGCTCGATTTGGGGGACTAGAGACCCAGTACTTC. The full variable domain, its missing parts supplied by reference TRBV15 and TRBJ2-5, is DAMVIQNPRYQVTQFGKPVTLSCSQTLNHNVMYWYQQKSSQAPKLLFHYYDKDFNNEADTPDNFQSRRPNTSFCFLDIRSPGLGDTAMYLCATKARFGGLETQYFGPGTRLLVL.

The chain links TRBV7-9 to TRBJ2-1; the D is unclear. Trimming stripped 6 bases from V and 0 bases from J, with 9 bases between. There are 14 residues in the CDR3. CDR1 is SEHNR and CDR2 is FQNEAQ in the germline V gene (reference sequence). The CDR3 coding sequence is TGTGCCAGCAGGAGCGAATACTCCTACAATGAGCAGTTCTTC. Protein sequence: CASRSEYSYNEQFF.

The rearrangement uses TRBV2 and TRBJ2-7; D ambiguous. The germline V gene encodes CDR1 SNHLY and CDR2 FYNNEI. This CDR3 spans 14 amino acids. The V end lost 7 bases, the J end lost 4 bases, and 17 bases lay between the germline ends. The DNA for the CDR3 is TGTGCCAGCACCCCGAGGATAGCAGGATACGAGCAGTACTTC. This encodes CASTPRIAGYEQYF.

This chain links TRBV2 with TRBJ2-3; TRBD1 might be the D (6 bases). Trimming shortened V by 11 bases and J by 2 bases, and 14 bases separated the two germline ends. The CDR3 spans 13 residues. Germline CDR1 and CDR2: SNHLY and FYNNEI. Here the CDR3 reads CAGQGLFTDTQYF. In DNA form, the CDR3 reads TGTGCCGGTCAGGGGCTTTTCACAGATACGCAGTATTTT. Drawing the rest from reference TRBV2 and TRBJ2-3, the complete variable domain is EPEVTQTPSHQVTQMGQEVILRCVPISNHLYFYWYRQILGQKVEFLVSFYNNEISEKSEIFDDQFSVERPDGSNFTLKIRSTKLEDSAMYFCAGQGLFTDTQYFGPGTRLTVL.

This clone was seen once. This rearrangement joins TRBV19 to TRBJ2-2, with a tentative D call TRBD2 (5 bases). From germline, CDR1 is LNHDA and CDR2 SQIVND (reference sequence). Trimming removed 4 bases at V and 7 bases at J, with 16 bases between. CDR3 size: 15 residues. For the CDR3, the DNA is TGTGCCAGTAGTAGCGAAGCGGTGCTCGGCGGGGAGCTGTTTTTT. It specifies CASSSEAVLGGELFF.

As DNA, the CDR3 is TGTGCTAGTGGTTTGGCCGTCCTAGATACGCAGTATTTT. Protein: CASGLAVLDTQYF. The V call is TRBV12-5, the J call TRBJ2-3; no clear D gene. The CDR3 is 13 amino acids. The V end lost 1 base, the J end lost 5 bases, and 7 bases lay between the germline ends. Germline V gene data show CDR1 as LGHNT and CDR2 as FRNRAP.

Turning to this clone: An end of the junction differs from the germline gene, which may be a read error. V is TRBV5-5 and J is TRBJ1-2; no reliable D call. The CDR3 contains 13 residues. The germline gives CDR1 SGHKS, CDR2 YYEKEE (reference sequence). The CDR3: CTSSFTENYGYTF. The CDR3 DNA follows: TGTACCAGCAGCTTTACAGAGAACTATGGCTACACCTTC.

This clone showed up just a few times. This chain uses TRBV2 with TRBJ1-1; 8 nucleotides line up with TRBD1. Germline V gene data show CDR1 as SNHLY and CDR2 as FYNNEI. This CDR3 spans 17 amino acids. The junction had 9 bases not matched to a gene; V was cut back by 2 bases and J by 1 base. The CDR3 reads CASSESGGQGWNTEAFF. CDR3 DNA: TGTGCCAGCAGTGAATCGGGAGGACAGGGCTGGAACACTGAAGCTTTCTTT.

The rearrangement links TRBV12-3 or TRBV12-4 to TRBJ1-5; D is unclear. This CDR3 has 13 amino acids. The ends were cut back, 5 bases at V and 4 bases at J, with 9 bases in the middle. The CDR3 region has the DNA TGTGCCAGCAGTATCAGGAGGAATCAGCCCCAGCATTTT. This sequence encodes CASSIRRNQPQHF.

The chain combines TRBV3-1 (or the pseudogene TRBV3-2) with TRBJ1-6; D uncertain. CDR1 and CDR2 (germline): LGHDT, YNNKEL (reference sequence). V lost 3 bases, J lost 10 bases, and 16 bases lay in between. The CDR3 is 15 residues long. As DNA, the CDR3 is TGTGCCAGCAGCCACGGTGGTGGTTGGGGATCACCCCTCCACTTT. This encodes CASSHGGGWGSPLHF.

CDR3 in DNA: TGTGCCAGCAGCCAAGATCGGGGCGATGGCTACACCTTC. Protein: CASSQDRGDGYTF. V is TRBV3-1 (or the pseudogene TRBV3-2) and J is TRBJ1-2, with D tentatively TRBD1 (5 bases). V was pared by 0 bases and J by 6 bases, with 8 bases between. Germline V lookup: CDR1 LGHDT, CDR2 YNNKEL (reference sequence). The CDR3 loop spans 13 amino acids.

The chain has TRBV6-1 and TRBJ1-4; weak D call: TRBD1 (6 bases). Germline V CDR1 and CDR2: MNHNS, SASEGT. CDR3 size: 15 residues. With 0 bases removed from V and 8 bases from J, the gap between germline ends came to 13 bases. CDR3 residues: CASSEAPGAREKLFF. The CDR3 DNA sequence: TGTGCCAGCAGTGAAGCGCCGGGGGCGCGAGAAAAACTGTTTTTT.

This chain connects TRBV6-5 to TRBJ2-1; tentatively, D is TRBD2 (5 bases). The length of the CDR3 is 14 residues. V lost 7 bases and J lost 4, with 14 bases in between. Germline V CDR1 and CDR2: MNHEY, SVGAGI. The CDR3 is CASMQDSWYNEQFF. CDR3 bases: TGTGCCAGCATGCAGGACTCCTGGTACAATGAGCAGTTCTTC.

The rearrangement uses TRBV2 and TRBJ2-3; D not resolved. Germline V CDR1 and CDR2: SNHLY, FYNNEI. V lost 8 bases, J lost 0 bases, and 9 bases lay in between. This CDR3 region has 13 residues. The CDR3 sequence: CASLMRSTDTQYF. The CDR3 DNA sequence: TGTGCCAGCCTTATGCGCAGCACAGATACGCAGTATTTT.

The CDR3 is CASSQATGTSGGTDTQYF. CDR3 in DNA: TGCGCCAGCAGCCAAGCAACCGGGACTAGCGGGGGCACAGATACGCAGTATTTT. J is TRBJ2-3 and V is TRBV4-1, with 13 bases aligning to TRBD2. J lost 1 base, V lost 1 base, and 5 bases had no gene match. The CDR3 totals 18 residues. Germline assignment: CDR1 MGHRA and CDR2 YSYEKL.